This T cell receptor beta chain derives from a study of beta chain bispecific antibodies for T cell cancers (dated by TCRdb to the early 2020s). With regard to the full study: T cells from healthy donors were cocultured with T cell leukemia lines in the presence of bispecific antibodies, after which the depletion of each TRBV family was measured by TRBV sequencing of the surviving cells. On the cell surface, TRBV12 (TRBV12-3) was expressed by Jurkat cells, whereas TRBV5-5 was expressed by HPB-ALL cells.

Here is what the overall study found, with its caveats: Every sequenced sample contained a mix of leukemia cell line cells and normal T cells, and most targeted TRBV signal came from the leukemia cells rather than from the normal T cells. Cross-reactivity of the anti-TRBV5-5 antibody with TRBV5-6 was attributed to high sequence similarity between the two genes.

CDR1 SEHNR and CDR2 FQNEAQ are derived from the germline V gene (reference sequence). The germline V and J ends show losses of 5 bases and 5 bases respectively, and no gene match explains 13 bases of the junction. Measured from the cysteine to the phenylalanine, the CDR3 is 16 residues long. Only the CDR3 portion is preserved as DNA: 48 bases, with reading frame beginning at the first base. This clonotype has at least ten counts. The specificity of this receptor is unknown. The input lacks base qualities; no much larger clone sits a single base away. T cells were expanded from blood mononuclear cells for 3 to 4 days using either anti-CD3 antibody OKT3 or CD3/CD28 Dynabeads. Expanded T cells were maintained in RPMI 1640 supplemented with about 10% fetal bovine serum, recombinant human IL-2 (roughly 100 IU/ml) and IL-7 (around 5.1 ng/ml). Each coculture mixed about 50,000 target cells and about 50,000 normal T cells with bispecific antibody in approximately 100 ul and was incubated at 37 degrees C for 15 to 20 hours. Every bispecific antibody was made of two single-chain variable fragments expressed in a single-chain diabody format with a His tag. Healthy human donors supplied the effector T cells, with peripheral blood mononuclear cells isolated from leukapheresis samples using Ficoll density gradient centrifugation.

Unique molecular identifier barcodes were incorporated into the libraries and were used for clonotype quantification. Qiagen AllPrep DNA/RNA Micro kits were used to isolate total RNA, and an Agilent TapeStation was used to check RNA quality. TCR beta libraries were constructed by 5' RACE, in which cDNA synthesis was followed by two PCR steps with TCR beta constant-region gene-specific primers. An Illumina MiSeq platform was used to sequence the TCR beta libraries. Per the source publication's procedure: MIGEC, MiXCR and VDJtools were used for read processing. Clonotype frequency was computed as the clonotype's share of unique molecular identifiers among all unique molecular identifiers in the sample. Any TRBV gene that IMGT lists as a pseudogene or open reading frame, and is therefore nonfunctional, such as TRBV1, TRBV12-1 and TRBV21, was left out. TCRdb reprocessing: public reads trimmed at Q25 with fastp, clones called with MiXCR, in-frame beta chains kept. Every distinct CDR3 protein forms one entry, paired with its most common genes and DNA. The V and J calls here are based on TCRdb, not the publication. A total of about 15,000 distinct CDR3 sequences appear in this sample, 2.1% of them only once. The ten largest clones capture 6.5% to 8.5% of the sample.

The sequence joins TRBV7-9 to TRBJ1-2; 8 of the junction bases match TRBD1. The TCR originated in a human donor in good health. Some clones in this sample may be carry-over from other donors' samples. The source material was healthy donor T cells cultured with leukemia cells. The nucleotide sequence is TGTGCCAGCAGCCCCGTCGGACAGGGCCGCTTGTATGGCTACACCTTC. This gives the protein CASSPVGQGRLYGYTF.